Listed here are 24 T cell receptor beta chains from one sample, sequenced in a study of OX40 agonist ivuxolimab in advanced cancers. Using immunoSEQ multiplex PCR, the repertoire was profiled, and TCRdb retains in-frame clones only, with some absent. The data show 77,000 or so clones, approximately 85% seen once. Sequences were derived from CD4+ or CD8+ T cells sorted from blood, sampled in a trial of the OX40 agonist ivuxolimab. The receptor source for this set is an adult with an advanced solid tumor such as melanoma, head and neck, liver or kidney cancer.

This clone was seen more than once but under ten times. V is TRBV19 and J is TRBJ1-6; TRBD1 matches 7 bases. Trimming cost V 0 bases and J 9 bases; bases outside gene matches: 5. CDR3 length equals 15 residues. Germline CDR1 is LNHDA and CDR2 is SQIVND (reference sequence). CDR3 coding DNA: TGTGCCAGTAGTATAGAGGGACAGACCAGTTCACCCCTCCACTTT. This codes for CASSIEGQTSSPLHF.

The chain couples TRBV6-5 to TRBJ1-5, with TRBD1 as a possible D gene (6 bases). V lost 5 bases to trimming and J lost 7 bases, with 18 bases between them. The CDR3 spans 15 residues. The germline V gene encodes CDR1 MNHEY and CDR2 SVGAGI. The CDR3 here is CASSPRREGVQPQHF. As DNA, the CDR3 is TGTGCCAGCAGTCCTCGCAGGGAGGGGGTGCAGCCCCAGCATTTT.

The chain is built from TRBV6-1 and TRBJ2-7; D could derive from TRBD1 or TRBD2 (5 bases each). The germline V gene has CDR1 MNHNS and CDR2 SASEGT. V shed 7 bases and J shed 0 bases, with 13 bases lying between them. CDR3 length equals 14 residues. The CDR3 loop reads CASKMGPLSYEQYF. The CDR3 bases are TGTGCCAGCAAAATGGGACCACTCTCCTACGAGCAGTACTTC.

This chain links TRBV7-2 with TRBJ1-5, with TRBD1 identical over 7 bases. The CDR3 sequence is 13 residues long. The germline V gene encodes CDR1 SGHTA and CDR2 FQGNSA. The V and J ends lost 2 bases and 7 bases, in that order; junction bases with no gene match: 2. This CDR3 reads CASSLTGEQPQHF. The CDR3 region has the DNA TGTGCCAGCAGCTTAACAGGGGAGCAGCCCCAGCATTTT.

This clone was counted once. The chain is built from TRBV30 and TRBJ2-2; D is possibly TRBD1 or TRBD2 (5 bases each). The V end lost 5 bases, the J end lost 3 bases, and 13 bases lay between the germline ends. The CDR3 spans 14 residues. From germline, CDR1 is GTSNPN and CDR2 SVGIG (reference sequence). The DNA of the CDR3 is TGTGCCTGGTATCCGGGGACCGACACCGGGGAGCTGTTTTTT. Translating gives CAWYPGTDTGELFF.

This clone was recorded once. The CDR3 DNA reads TGTGCCAGCAGGACTAGCACAGATACGCAGTATTTT. This codes for CASRTSTDTQYF. The genes are TRBV28 and TRBJ2-3; unclear D gene. V lost 6 bases and J lost 0, with 4 bases in between. CDR1 and CDR2 (germline): MDHEN, SYDVKM. This CDR3 has 12 amino acids.

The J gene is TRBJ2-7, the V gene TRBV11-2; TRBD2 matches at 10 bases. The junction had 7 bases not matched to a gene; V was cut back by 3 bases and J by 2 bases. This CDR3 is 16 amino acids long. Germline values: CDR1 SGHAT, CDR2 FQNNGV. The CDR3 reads CASSFPLAGSAYEQYF. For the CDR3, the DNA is TGTGCCAGCAGCTTCCCACTAGCGGGAAGCGCCTACGAGCAGTACTTC.

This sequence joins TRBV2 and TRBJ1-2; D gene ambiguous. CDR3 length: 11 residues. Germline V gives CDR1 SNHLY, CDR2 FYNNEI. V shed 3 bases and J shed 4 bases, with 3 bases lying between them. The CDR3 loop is CASSEIYGYTF. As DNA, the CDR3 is TGTGCCAGCAGTGAGATCTATGGCTACACCTTC.

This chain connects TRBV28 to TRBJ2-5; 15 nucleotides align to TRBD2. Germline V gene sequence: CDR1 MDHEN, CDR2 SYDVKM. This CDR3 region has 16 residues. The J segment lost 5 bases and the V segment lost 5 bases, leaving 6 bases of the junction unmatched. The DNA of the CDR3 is TGTGCCAGCAGTATCGGACTAGCGGGAGGGAGGGAGACCCAGTACTTC. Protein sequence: CASSIGLAGGRETQYF. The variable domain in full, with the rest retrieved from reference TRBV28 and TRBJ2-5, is DVKVTQSSRYLVKRTGEKVFLECVQDMDHENMFWYRQDPGLGLRLIYFSYDVKMKEKGDIPEGYSVSREKKERFSLILESASTNQTSMYLCASSIGLAGGRETQYFGPGTRLLVL.

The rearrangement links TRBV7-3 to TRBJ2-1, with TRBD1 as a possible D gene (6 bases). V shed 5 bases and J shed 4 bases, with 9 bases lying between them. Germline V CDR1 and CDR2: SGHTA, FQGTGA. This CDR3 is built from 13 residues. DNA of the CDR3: TGTGCCAGCAGCCTGGACAGTTACAATGAGCAGTTCTTC. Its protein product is CASSLDSYNEQFF.

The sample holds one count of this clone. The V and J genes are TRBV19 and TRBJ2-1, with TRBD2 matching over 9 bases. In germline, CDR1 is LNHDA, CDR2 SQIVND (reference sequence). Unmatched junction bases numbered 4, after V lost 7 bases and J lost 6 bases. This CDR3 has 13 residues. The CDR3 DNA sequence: TGTGCCAGTAAAAGGCGGGGGGGCAATGAGCAGTTCTTC. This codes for CASKRRGGNEQFF.

CDR3: CASSPGQGITDTQYF. As DNA, the CDR3 is TGTGCCAGCAGCCCTGGACAGGGAATAACAGATACGCAGTATTTT. The chain carries TRBV6-6 and TRBJ2-3, with 8 positions matching TRBD1. This CDR3 is built from 15 residues. CDR1 and CDR2 (germline): MNHNY, SVGAGI (reference sequence). The V and J ends lost 6 bases and 3 bases, in that order; junction bases with no gene match: 8.

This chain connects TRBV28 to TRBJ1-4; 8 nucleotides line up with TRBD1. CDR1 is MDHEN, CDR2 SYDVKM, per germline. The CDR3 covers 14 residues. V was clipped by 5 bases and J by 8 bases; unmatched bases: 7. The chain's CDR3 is CASSPPGQAEKLFF. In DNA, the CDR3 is TGTGCCAGCAGTCCACCGGGACAGGCAGAAAAACTGTTTTTT.

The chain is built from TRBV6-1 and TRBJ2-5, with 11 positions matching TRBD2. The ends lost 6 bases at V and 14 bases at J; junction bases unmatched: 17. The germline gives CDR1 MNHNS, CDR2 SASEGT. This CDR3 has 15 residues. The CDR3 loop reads CASRDLAGGHSPFYF. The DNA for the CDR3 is TGTGCCAGCAGAGATCTAGCGGGAGGACATAGCCCCTTTTACTTC.

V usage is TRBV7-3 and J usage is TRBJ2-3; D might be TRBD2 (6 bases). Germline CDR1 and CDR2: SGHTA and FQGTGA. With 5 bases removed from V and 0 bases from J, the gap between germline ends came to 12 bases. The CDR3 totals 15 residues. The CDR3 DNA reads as TGTGCCAGCAGCCCTGGGGCGGGGAGCACAGATACGCAGTATTTT. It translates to CASSPGAGSTDTQYF.

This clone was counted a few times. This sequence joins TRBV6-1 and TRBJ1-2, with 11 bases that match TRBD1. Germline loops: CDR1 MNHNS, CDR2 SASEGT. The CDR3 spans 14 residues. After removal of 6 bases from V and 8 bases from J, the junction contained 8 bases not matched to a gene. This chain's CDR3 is CASRVGQGARGYTF. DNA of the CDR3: TGTGCCAGCAGGGTCGGACAGGGGGCGCGAGGCTACACCTTC.

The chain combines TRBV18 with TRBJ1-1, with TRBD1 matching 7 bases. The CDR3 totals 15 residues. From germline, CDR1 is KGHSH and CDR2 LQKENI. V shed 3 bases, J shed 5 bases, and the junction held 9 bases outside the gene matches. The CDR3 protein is CASSPLITGDTEAFF. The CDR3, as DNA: TGTGCCAGCTCACCGCTCATTACAGGGGATACTGAAGCTTTCTTT.

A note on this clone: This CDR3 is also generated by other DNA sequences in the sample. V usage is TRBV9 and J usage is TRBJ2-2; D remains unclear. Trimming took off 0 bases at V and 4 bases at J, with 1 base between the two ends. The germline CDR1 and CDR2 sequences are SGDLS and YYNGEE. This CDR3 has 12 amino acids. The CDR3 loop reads CASSVGTGELFF. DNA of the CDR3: TGTGCCAGCAGCGTAGGCACCGGGGAGCTGTTTTTT.

CDR3 coding DNA: TGTGCCAGCAGCACGACAGGGAGCGCAACTAATGAAAAACTGTTTTTT. Protein sequence: CASSTTGSATNEKLFF. The genes are TRBV5-4 and TRBJ1-4; TRBD1 matches 7 bases. V lost 4 bases to trimming and J lost 0 bases; unmatched junction nucleotides: 6. This CDR3 region has 16 residues. Germline values: CDR1 SGHNT, CDR2 YYREEE (reference sequence).

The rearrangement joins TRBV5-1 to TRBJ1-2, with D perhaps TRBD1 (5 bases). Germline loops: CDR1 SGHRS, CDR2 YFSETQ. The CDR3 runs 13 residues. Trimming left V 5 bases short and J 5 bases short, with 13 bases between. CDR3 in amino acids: CASSPEGRYGYTF. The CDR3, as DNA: TGCGCCAGCAGTCCCGAGGGGCGGTATGGCTACACCTTC.

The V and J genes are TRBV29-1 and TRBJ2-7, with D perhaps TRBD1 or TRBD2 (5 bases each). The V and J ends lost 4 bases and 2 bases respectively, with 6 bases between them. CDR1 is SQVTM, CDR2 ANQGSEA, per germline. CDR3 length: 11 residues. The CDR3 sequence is CSVGGPYEQYF. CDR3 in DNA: TGCAGCGTTGGGGGACCCTACGAGCAGTACTTC.

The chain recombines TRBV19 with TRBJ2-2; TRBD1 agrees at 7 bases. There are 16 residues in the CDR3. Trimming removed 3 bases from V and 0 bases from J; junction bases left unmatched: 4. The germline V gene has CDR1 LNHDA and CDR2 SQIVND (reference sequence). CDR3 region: CASSISDRPNTGELFF. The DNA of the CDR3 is TGTGCCAGTAGTATTTCGGACAGGCCGAACACCGGGGAGCTGTTTTTT.

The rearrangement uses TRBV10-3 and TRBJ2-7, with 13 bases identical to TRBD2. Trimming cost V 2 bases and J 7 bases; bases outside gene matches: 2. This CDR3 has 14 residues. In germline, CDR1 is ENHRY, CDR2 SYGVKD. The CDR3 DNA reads TGTGCCATCAGTGAGACTAGCGGGAGGGGAGAGCAGTACTTC. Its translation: CAISETSGRGEQYF.

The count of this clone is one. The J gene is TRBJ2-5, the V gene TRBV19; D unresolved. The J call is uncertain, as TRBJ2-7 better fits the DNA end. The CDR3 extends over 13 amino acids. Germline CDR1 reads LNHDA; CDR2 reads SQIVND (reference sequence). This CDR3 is CASSEVQSYEQYF. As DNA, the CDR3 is TGTGCCAGTAGCGAGGTACAGTCCTACGAGCAGTACTTC.